These T cell receptor beta chains were read from a single sample in a study of blood T cell repertoires in COVID-19. Measured with immunoSEQ multiplex PCR; TCRdb has only the in-frame clones, and not every one. The sample includes 250,000 or so clones, 80% to 85% of them seen just once. Specimen: peripheral blood. The receptors come from a woman aged 40 to 55 who had recovered from COVID-19. Both conserved end residues are part of each CDR3. D genes are given only for firm matches. Size is omitted from some rows. Given values are once, few, many or a class for expanded clones.

j_call clone_size d_call v_call cdr3_aa cdr3_nt
TRBJ1-5 - TRBD1 TRBV28 CASTRGQGNQPQHF TGTGCCAGCACCCGGGGACAGGGCAATCAGCCCCAGCATTTT
TRBJ2-7 - - TRBV3-1/TRBV3-2 CASSQLGSHEQYF TGTGCCAGCAGCCAATTGGGCAGCCACGAGCAGTACTTC
TRBJ1-1 - - TRBV14 CASSQDRAGAVMKGAFF TGTGCCAGCAGCCAAGATCGGGCAGGGGCAGTGATGAAGGGAGCTTTCTTT
TRBJ2-1 - TRBD2 TRBV18 CASSPPGTSGGARNEQFF TGTGCCAGCTCACCACCTGGGACTAGCGGGGGGGCACGAAATGAGCAGTTCTTC
TRBJ2-6 - - TRBV4-2 CASSQEESGNGANVLTF TGTGCCAGCAGCCAAGAGGAATCAGGAAATGGGGCCAACGTCCTGACTTTC
TRBJ2-3 - TRBD2 TRBV5-4 CASSLGLAAKALGDTQYF TGTGCCAGCAGCTTGGGACTAGCGGCGAAGGCGTTGGGAGATACGCAGTATTTT
TRBJ2-2 once - TRBV11-2 CASSLDLFGVYTGELFF TGTGCCAGCAGCTTAGATCTCTTCGGGGTTTACACCGGGGAGCTGTTTTTT
TRBJ1-2 - - TRBV7-9 CASSLGEGGYTF TGTGCCAGCAGCTTAGGAGAGGGCGGCTACACCTTC
TRBJ1-2 - - TRBV20-1 CSARRGYGYTF TGCAGTGCTAGAAGGGGCTATGGCTACACCTTC
TRBJ1-2 few - TRBV2 CASRTGQTNYGYTF TGTGCCAGCAGAACGGGACAAACTAACTATGGCTACACCTTC
TRBJ2-1 - TRBD2 TRBV24-1 CATSDFERGGINEQFF TGTGCCACCAGTGATTTCGAGCGGGGGGGCATCAATGAGCAGTTCTTC
TRBJ1-4 few TRBD1 TRBV7-9 CASSLGTGIEKLFF TGTGCCAGCAGCTTAGGGACAGGGATTGAAAAACTGTTTTTT
TRBJ1-1 - - TRBV5-1 CASSVFMNTEAFF TGCGCCAGCAGCGTGTTTATGAACACTGAAGCTTTCTTT
TRBJ2-2 - TRBD2 TRBV7-9 CASRGLAGANTGELFF TGTGCCAGCAGGGGATTAGCGGGGGCGAACACCGGGGAGCTGTTTTTT
TRBJ2-1 - TRBD1 TRBV12-3/TRBV12-4 CASSTGQGAFF TGTGCCAGCAGTACAGGACAGGGGGCGTTCTTC
TRBJ2-5 - - TRBV5-1 CASSLTGGETQYF TGCGCCAGCAGTCTTACAGGTGGAGAGACCCAGTACTTC
TRBJ1-2 - - TRBV4-1 CASSQQTVAGYTF TGCGCCAGCAGCCAACAGACAGTGGCTGGCTACACCTTC
TRBJ1-3 - - TRBV4-1 CASSQGGAAGNTIYF TGCGCCAGCAGCCAGGGCGGGGCGGCTGGAAACACCATATATTTT
TRBJ1-1 few - TRBV7-2 CASSFMNTEAFF TGTGCCAGCAGCTTTATGAACACTGAAGCTTTCTTT
TRBJ2-1 once - TRBV11-2 CASRNGSGHYNEQFF TGTGCCAGCAGGAACGGCTCGGGACATTACAATGAGCAGTTCTTC
TRBJ2-7 - - TRBV2 CASKRYGAYEQYF TGTGCCAGCAAAAGATACGGGGCCTACGAGCAGTACTTC
TRBJ2-1 - - TRBV25-1 CASSVRSSYNEQFF TGTGCCAGCAGTGTTCGGAGCTCCTACAATGAGCAGTTCTTC
TRBJ2-2 - TRBD1 TRBV5-1 CASSLLQGSAGELFF TGCGCCAGCAGCTTGCTACAGGGGTCGGCCGGGGAGCTGTTTTTT
TRBJ1-4 - TRBD1 TRBV5-4 CASSSGQRNEKLFF TGTGCCAGCAGCTCGGGACAGCGGAATGAAAAACTGTTTTTT
TRBJ2-2 - - TRBV24-1 CATSDPAGELFF TGTGCCACCAGTGACCCCGCCGGGGAGCTGTTTTTT
TRBJ1-2 - - TRBV7-9 CASSSLQAVGYGYTF TGTGCCAGCAGCTCCCTACAAGCGGTCGGGTATGGCTACACCTTC
TRBJ2-2 - TRBD1 TRBV7-6 CASSLNEGAQTGELFF TGTGCCAGCAGCCTTAATGAGGGGGCGCAAACCGGGGAGCTGTTTTTT
TRBJ2-3 - - TRBV7-9 CASSRRDTQYF TGTGCCAGCAGCCGCAGGGATACGCAGTATTTT
TRBJ1-1 few TRBD1 TRBV6-5 CASSLPGQGNTEAFF TGTGCCAGCAGTTTACCGGGACAGGGGAACACTGAAGCTTTCTTT
TRBJ1-1 - - TRBV5-1 CASSPPSTEAFF TGCGCCAGCAGCCCCCCCAGCACTGAAGCTTTCTTT
TRBJ2-7 - TRBD2 TRBV11-2 CASSLALVLAGGGPYEQYF TGTGCCAGCAGCTTAGCCCTCGTTTTAGCGGGGGGTGGACCCTACGAGCAGTACTTC